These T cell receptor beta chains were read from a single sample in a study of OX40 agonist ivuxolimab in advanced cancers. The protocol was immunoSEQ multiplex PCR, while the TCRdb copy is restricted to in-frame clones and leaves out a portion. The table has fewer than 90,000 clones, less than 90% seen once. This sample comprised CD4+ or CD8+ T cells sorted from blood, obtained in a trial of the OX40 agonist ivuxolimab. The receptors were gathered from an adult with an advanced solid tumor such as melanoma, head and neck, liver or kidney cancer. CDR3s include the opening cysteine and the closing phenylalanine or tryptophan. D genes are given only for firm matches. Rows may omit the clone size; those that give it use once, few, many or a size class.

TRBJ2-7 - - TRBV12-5 CASGLGSGGEQYF TGTGCTAGTGGTTTGGGGTCCGGGGGCGAGCAGTACTTC
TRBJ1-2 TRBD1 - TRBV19 CASRDRENGYTF TGTGCCAGTCGGGACAGGGAAAATGGCTACACCTTC
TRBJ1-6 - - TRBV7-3 CASGKGGDSPLHF TGTGCCAGCGGGAAGGGCGGCGATTCACCCCTCCACTTT
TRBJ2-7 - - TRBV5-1 CASSPTPGTYEQYF TGCGCCAGCAGCCCCACCCCAGGAACCTACGAGCAGTACTTC
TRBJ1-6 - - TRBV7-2 CASSLVGPVISPLHF TGTGCCAGCAGCTTAGTCGGGCCAGTCATTTCACCCCTCCACTTT
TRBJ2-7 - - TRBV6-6 CASKSEDEQYF TGTGCCAGCAAGAGCGAGGACGAGCAGTACTTC
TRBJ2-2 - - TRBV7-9 CASSPLEELFF TGTGCCAGCAGCCCCCTCGAGGAACTGTTTTTT
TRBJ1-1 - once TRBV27 CASSFEADIRGYTEAFF TGTGCCAGCAGTTTTGAGGCGGACATTCGGGGGTACACTGAAGCTTTCTTT
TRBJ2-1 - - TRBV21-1 CASSPRLAIYNEQFF TGTGCCAGCAGCCCGCGACTAGCGATTTACAATGAGCAGTTCTTC
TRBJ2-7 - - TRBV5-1 CASSSEGAVYEQYF TGCGCCAGCAGCTCCGAAGGGGCCGTCTACGAGCAGTACTTC
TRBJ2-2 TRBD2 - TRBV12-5 CASGLTPGGGGELFF TGTGCTAGTGGCCTAACGCCTGGGGGGGGCGGGGAGCTGTTTTTT
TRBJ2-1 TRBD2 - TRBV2 CARGKRTSGGNEQFF TGTGCCAGGGGGAAACGGACTAGCGGGGGCAATGAGCAGTTCTTC
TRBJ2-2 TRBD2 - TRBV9 CASSVNGLAGANTGELFF TGTGCCAGCAGCGTAAATGGACTAGCGGGGGCGAACACCGGGGAGCTGTTTTTT
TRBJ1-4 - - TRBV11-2 CASSLLSGIFDEKLFF TGTGCCAGCAGCTTGTTGTCGGGAATCTTTGATGAAAAACTGTTTTTT
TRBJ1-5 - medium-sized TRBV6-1 CASSAQSSNQPQHF TGTGCCAGCAGTGCCCAGAGTAGCAATCAGCCCCAGCATTTT
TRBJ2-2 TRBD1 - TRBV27 CASSHRTGTNTGELFF TGTGCCAGCAGTCACCGGACAGGGACGAACACCGGGGAGCTGTTTTTT